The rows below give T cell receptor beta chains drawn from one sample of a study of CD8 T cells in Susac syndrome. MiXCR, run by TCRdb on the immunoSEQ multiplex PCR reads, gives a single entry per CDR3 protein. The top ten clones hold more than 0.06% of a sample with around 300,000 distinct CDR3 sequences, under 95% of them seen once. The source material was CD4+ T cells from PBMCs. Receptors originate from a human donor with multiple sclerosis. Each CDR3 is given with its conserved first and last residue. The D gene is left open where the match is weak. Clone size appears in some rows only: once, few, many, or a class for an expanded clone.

CDR3 DNA: TGCAGCGTTGAAGGGCAGGAGGCCGACGAGCAGTACTTC; CDR3 protein: CSVEGQEADEQYF; J gene: TRBJ2-7; V gene: TRBV29-1; clone size: once; D gene: NA
CDR3 DNA: TGTGCCAGCAGTATCCCCCCTCTCGGACAGAAGCAGTACTTC; CDR3 protein: CASSIPPLGQKQYF; J gene: TRBJ2-5; V gene: TRBV6-1; clone size: NA; D gene: NA
CDR3 DNA: TGTGCCAGCAGTTTTGCACTCGGGGGGGGAAACTATGGCTACACCTTC; CDR3 protein: CASSFALGGGNYGYTF; J gene: TRBJ1-2; V gene: TRBV12-3/TRBV12-4; clone size: NA; D gene: NA
CDR3 DNA: TGTGCCACCGCCAACGGGGGCCCCCGCACAGATACGCAGTATTTT; CDR3 protein: CATANGGPRTDTQYF; J gene: TRBJ2-3; V gene: TRBV5-4; clone size: once; D gene: NA
CDR3 DNA: TGTGCCAGCAGTACCGATGGTTACCGGGCCGATACGCAGTATTTT; CDR3 protein: CASSTDGYRADTQYF; J gene: TRBJ2-3; V gene: TRBV12-3/TRBV12-4; clone size: NA; D gene: NA
CDR3 DNA: TGTGCCAGCAGCCAAAGATACTCTGGGGCCAACGTCCTGACTTTC; CDR3 protein: CASSQRYSGANVLTF; J gene: TRBJ2-6; V gene: TRBV14; clone size: NA; D gene: NA
CDR3 DNA: TGTGCCAGCAGACAGGGCTCCGGGGAGACCCAGTACTTC; CDR3 protein: CASRQGSGETQYF; J gene: TRBJ2-5; V gene: TRBV12-3/TRBV12-4; clone size: NA; D gene: NA
CDR3 DNA: TGTGCCAGTACACCCGGAGCGGGATACGAGCAGTACTTC; CDR3 protein: CASTPGAGYEQYF; J gene: TRBJ2-7; V gene: TRBV19; clone size: NA; D gene: TRBD2
CDR3 DNA: TGTGCCTCATCGGGACAAGAGACCCAGTACTTC; CDR3 protein: CASSGQETQYF; J gene: TRBJ2-5; V gene: TRBV12-3/TRBV12-4; clone size: few; D gene: NA
CDR3 DNA: TGCAGCGCCCGGTTCGGGGGGGGGAGAGGATATGGCTACACCTTC; CDR3 protein: CSARFGGGRGYGYTF; J gene: TRBJ1-2; V gene: TRBV29-1; clone size: NA; D gene: NA
CDR3 DNA: TGTGCCAGCAGGTCCCAACAGGGAGAAGCTTTCTTT; CDR3 protein: CASRSQQGEAFF; J gene: TRBJ1-1; V gene: TRBV6-1; clone size: NA; D gene: NA
CDR3 DNA: TGCGCCAGCAGCTTGAGCGCAACTAATGAAAAACTGTTTTTT; CDR3 protein: CASSLSATNEKLFF; J gene: TRBJ1-4; V gene: TRBV5-1; clone size: NA; D gene: NA
CDR3 DNA: TGCAGCGTTAAGACAGGGGGATCCTACAATGAGCAGTTCTTC; CDR3 protein: CSVKTGGSYNEQFF; J gene: TRBJ2-1; V gene: TRBV29-1; clone size: NA; D gene: TRBD1
CDR3 DNA: TGTGCCAGCAGCTTCTACGGCGTATCGTACAATGAGCAGTTCTTC; CDR3 protein: CASSFYGVSYNEQFF; J gene: TRBJ2-1; V gene: TRBV7-2; clone size: NA; D gene: NA
CDR3 DNA: TGCAGTGCTGGGGGACAGGCCTCTGGAAACACCATATATTTT; CDR3 protein: CSAGGQASGNTIYF; J gene: TRBJ1-3; V gene: TRBV20-1; clone size: NA; D gene: TRBD1
CDR3 DNA: TGTGCCAGCAGAAGAGGACTAGCGGGAAGCACAGATACGCAGTATTTT; CDR3 protein: CASRRGLAGSTDTQYF; J gene: TRBJ2-3; V gene: TRBV7-9; clone size: NA; D gene: TRBD2
CDR3 DNA: TGCAGTGCTAGAGATCTTGAGGGGGAGGGCTATGGCTACACCTTC; CDR3 protein: CSARDLEGEGYGYTF; J gene: TRBJ1-2; V gene: TRBV20-1; clone size: NA; D gene: NA
CDR3 DNA: TGTGCCAGCAGTTACCGGCGGGGGAATCAGCCCCAGCATTTT; CDR3 protein: CASSYRRGNQPQHF; J gene: TRBJ1-5; V gene: TRBV6-5; clone size: NA; D gene: NA
CDR3 DNA: TGTGCCAGCCAGAAAACGGGGGGGCCAGAGACCCAGTACTTC; CDR3 protein: CASQKTGGPETQYF; J gene: TRBJ2-5; V gene: TRBV6-1; clone size: NA; D gene: TRBD2
CDR3 DNA: TGTGCCAGCAGTTTTAGGGGGGGGACAGATACGCAGTATTTT; CDR3 protein: CASSFRGGTDTQYF; J gene: TRBJ2-3; V gene: TRBV12-3/TRBV12-4; clone size: NA; D gene: NA
CDR3 DNA: TGTGCCAGCAGCCAAGAAGGAAGCGGGATCTACAATGAGCAGTTCTTC; CDR3 protein: CASSQEGSGIYNEQFF; J gene: TRBJ2-1; V gene: TRBV4-2; clone size: NA; D gene: TRBD2
CDR3 DNA: TGTGCCAGCAGGCCCCTTGACTGGTACGATAGCAATCAGCCCCAGCATTTT; CDR3 protein: CASRPLDWYDSNQPQHF; J gene: TRBJ1-5; V gene: TRBV27; clone size: NA; D gene: NA
CDR3 DNA: TGTGCCACCAGCAGACTAGCGGGCACAGATACGCAGTATTTT; CDR3 protein: CATSRLAGTDTQYF; J gene: TRBJ2-3; V gene: TRBV15; clone size: NA; D gene: TRBD2
CDR3 DNA: TGCGCCAGCAGCGTGGGCCACGGGACACCTAATGAAAAACTGTTTTTT; CDR3 protein: CASSVGHGTPNEKLFF; J gene: TRBJ1-4; V gene: TRBV5-1; clone size: NA; D gene: NA
CDR3 DNA: TGTGCCAGCAGCGGTCACAGCTCTTCGGACACTGAAGCTTTCTTT; CDR3 protein: CASSGHSSSDTEAFF; J gene: TRBJ1-1; V gene: TRBV7-2; clone size: NA; D gene: NA
CDR3 DNA: TGTGCCTGGAGCCGACGACAGGGGCTGGGGAATGAAAAACTGTTTTTT; CDR3 protein: CAWSRRQGLGNEKLFF; J gene: TRBJ1-4; V gene: TRBV30; clone size: NA; D gene: TRBD1
CDR3 DNA: TGTGCCAGCAGCTCCGGACTAGCGGACAATGAGCAGTTCTTC; CDR3 protein: CASSSGLADNEQFF; J gene: TRBJ2-1; V gene: TRBV7-3; clone size: NA; D gene: TRBD2
CDR3 DNA: TGCGCCAGCAGCTTGGCCGGGCGTTCACCCCTCCACTTT; CDR3 protein: CASSLAGRSPLHF; J gene: TRBJ1-6; V gene: TRBV5-1; clone size: NA; D gene: NA
CDR3 DNA: TGCAGCGTCACCCCGAGGCGACTAGCGGGAGACAATGAGCAGTTCTTC; CDR3 protein: CSVTPRRLAGDNEQFF; J gene: TRBJ2-1; V gene: TRBV29-1; clone size: NA; D gene: TRBD2
CDR3 DNA: TGTGCCAGCATCACAGGGGACGGGAGGAGCGGGAATGAGCAGTTCTTC; CDR3 protein: CASITGDGRSGNEQFF; J gene: TRBJ2-1; V gene: TRBV6-2/TRBV6-3; clone size: NA; D gene: NA
CDR3 DNA: TGCAGCGTTTCCGGGACAGGGGACACCGGGGAGCTGTTTTTT; CDR3 protein: CSVSGTGDTGELFF; J gene: TRBJ2-2; V gene: TRBV29-1; clone size: NA; D gene: TRBD1
CDR3 DNA: TGTGCCAGCTCACCGGGAACAGGGCCCACCGGGGAGCTGTTTTTT; CDR3 protein: CASSPGTGPTGELFF; J gene: TRBJ2-2; V gene: TRBV18; clone size: NA; D gene: NA
CDR3 DNA: TGTGCCAGCAGCTTACGGGGGTACCAGACTACTCTAGCCAAAAACATTCAGTACTTC; CDR3 protein: CASSLRGYQTTLAKNIQYF; J gene: TRBJ2-4; V gene: TRBV7-2; clone size: NA; D gene: NA
CDR3 DNA: TGTGCCAGCTCACCATACCGGGGCCCGGACAGCTATGGCTACACCTTC; CDR3 protein: CASSPYRGPDSYGYTF; J gene: TRBJ1-2; V gene: TRBV18; clone size: NA; D gene: NA
CDR3 DNA: TGTGCCTGGAACCTGAGGGGAAGAGGCGAAAAACTGTTTTTT; CDR3 protein: CAWNLRGRGEKLFF; J gene: TRBJ1-4; V gene: TRBV30; clone size: NA; D gene: NA